This T cell receptor (beta chain) was captured by sequencing in a study of blood T cells in healthy people across ages (dated by TCRdb to about 2015). About the full investigation: In model experiments, roughly one uniquely barcoded TCR beta cDNA molecule per two T cells was captured by template switching. Age-related changes in TCR beta repertoire diversity were measured in the study by deep sequencing normalized with unique cDNA molecular identifiers. Donors were grouped into four age groups: young (average roughly 15 years), middle-aged (39), aged (around 60) and long-lived (approximately 81). To avoid experimental bias, donors of different ages were distributed randomly across sequencing lanes. Two additional independent replicas of 1 million unique cDNA reads from the same blood draw were analyzed for two donors (one aged 18 to 30 and one aged 80 or older).

Trimmed from V: 3 bases; trimmed from J: 2 bases; junction bases lacking a gene match: 2. Its CDR3 holds 15 amino acids, cysteine through phenylalanine. CDR3 DNA only is kept here, 45 bases in frame from base 1. According to the germline V gene (reference sequence), CDR1 reads DFQATT and CDR2 reads SNEGSKA. The 39 donors, aged about 6 to 90 years, were systemically healthy Caucasian individuals from Russia. Roughly 10 milliliters of peripheral blood were drawn from each donor into EDTA-treated Vacutainer tubes. Ficoll-Paque density-gradient centrifugation was used to isolate PBMCs, with at least 6.5 million obtained per sample. Total RNA, at least 5 micrograms per sample, was extracted from PBMCs with Trizol reagent. For every donor, an aliquot of PBMCs went through flow cytometry to measure the percentages of naive CD45RAhigh/CD27high T cells. The library was obtained by 5' RACE. Instrument used: Illumina HiSeq 2500. A second about 7 to 12 cycle PCR used a sample-barcoded 5' primer and a J-beta primer mix. A template-switch 5' adaptor carrying 12 random nucleotides introduced a unique molecular identifier onto each TCR beta cDNA molecule. Each sample yielded at least 3 million CDR3-containing paired-end reads. First-strand cDNA was synthesized from all RNA with the Mint cDNA synthesis kit, primed by a TRBC-specific oligonucleotide. Following uracil-DNA glycosylase treatment, all cDNA underwent a first 18-cycle PCR with the universal primers M1SS and BC2_uni_R. Processing in the source paper ran as follows. For normalization, 1 million high-quality reads were randomly selected from each sample, with every read carrying a distinct molecular identifier. Instead of being binned into consensus sequences, reads that shared molecular identifiers were thrown out. MiTCR, set to a Q25 quality threshold and the strictest error-elimination algorithm, was used for CDR3 identification, clonotype clustering and error correction. A nonparametric unseen species model with Euler transformation was used to estimate lower-bound total TCR beta diversity. TCRdb trimmed the raw reads at Q25, called clones with MiXCR and kept productive beta chains. Each entry is one CDR3 protein sequence, shown with its most common DNA and genes. These V and J calls rely on TCRdb rather than the paper's analysis. The sample profile shows 1,500,000 or so distinct CDR3 sequences; approximately 43% of them were found once. Clones ranked in the top ten supply under 5% of the sample.

Results and caveats for the whole study, not just this receptor: As age increased, observed TCR beta diversity per million T cells dropped in a roughly linear way, and a significant reduction was already evident by age 40. Because profiling used bulk unsorted PBMCs, naive and antigen-experienced compartments could not be compared conclusively. The long-lived group showed more naive CD4+ T cells, fewer expanded clones and increased TCR diversity than the aged group, suggesting age selection. There was a strong correlation between observed TCR beta diversity and the percentage of naive T cells measured by flow cytometry. Total diversity estimates from one million sequenced T cells were considered lower bounds and underestimates. Because donor CMV infection status was unknown, age-related changes in expanded clonotypes were potentially confounded.

In the case of this clonotype: What antigen it recognizes has not been identified. Within one base of it there is no much larger clone, and no base qualities were kept.

The TCR sequence derives from a woman between 18 and 30 years old in good health. Here the chain combines TRBV20-1 and TRBJ2-5; 14 of the junction bases match TRBD2. Sequenced material: blood. The CDR3 protein is CSASWTSGGQETQYF. The DNA is as follows: TGCAGTGCTAGCTGGACTAGCGGGGGGCAAGAGACCCAGTACTTC.